Sequencing of this TCR beta chain was carried out in a study of blood T cell repertoires in COVID-19. Study background: COVID-19 samples from acute and convalescent phases originated in the United States, Italy and Spain. From T cells, B-cell-depleted T cells, or PBMCs came the material, which was cDNA or gDNA.

Per germline, CDR1 DFQATT and CDR2 SNEGSKA (reference sequence). This CDR3 spans 15 amino acids. Trimming stripped 3 bases from V and 11 bases from J, with 20 bases between. In the authors' methods: Using reference gene primer amplification, nucleated cell counts were estimated. The repertoire was sequenced with immunoSEQ multiplex PCR; TCRdb's copy has only in-frame clones and lacks some. From that table come the V and J calls and clone size; the DNA was used to work out D and trimming. The sample includes over 100,000 clones, roughly 86% of them seen just once. V and J are TRBV20-1 and TRBJ1-6, with D tentatively TRBD1 (6 bases). The material sequenced was peripheral blood. The receptor was derived from a man aged 50 to 60 with active or convalescent COVID-19. CDR3 loop: CSASVGGFTGPPLHF. CDR3 bases: TGCAGTGCTAGTGTAGGGGGATTCACCGGACCACCCCTCCACTTT.